This T cell receptor (beta chain) appears in the sequencing data of a study of blood T cell repertoires in COVID-19. The germline CDR1 and CDR2 sequences are SGHNT and YYREEE (reference sequence). The CDR3 extends over 15 amino acids. With V trimmed by 2 bases and J by 1 base, 5 bases remained unmatched. As processed by the authors: Reference gene primer amplification yielded estimated nucleated cell counts. The repertoire was sequenced with immunoSEQ multiplex PCR; TCRdb's copy has only in-frame clones and lacks some. The V and J calls and clone size come from that table; D and trimming were worked out from the DNA. The sample has tens of thousands of clones, roughly 80% seen once. In its sample, this clone was seen once.

The clonotype originates from a woman in her 50s with acute or convalescent COVID-19. The chain uses TRBV5-4 and TRBJ1-1, with TRBD1 matching 7 bases. Sequenced: peripheral blood. DNA of the CDR3: TGTGCCAGCAGCTTAGGGGACAGTGGGAACACTGAAGCTTTCTTT. This sequence encodes CASSLGDSGNTEAFF.